Presented here are 4 T cell receptor beta chains from one specimen sequenced in a study of Ad26.COV2.S vaccination and SARS-CoV-2 variants. Profiling relied on immunoSEQ multiplex PCR, and the TCRdb table lists in-frame clones only, not all of them. Found here are around 400,000 clones, 83% of them singletons; the top ten hold about 8%. The treatment was: roughly 20 received Ad26.COV2.S at low or high dose, single or two shots; 5 received placebo; per-sample allocation not given. At day 63 after the first vaccine or placebo injection, samples were drawn. The source was peripheral blood, collected in a trial of Ad26.COV2.S vaccine versus placebo. Source of these receptors: a person between 18 and 65 years old who received the Ad26.COV2.S COVID-19 vaccine or a placebo.

V and J are TRBV18 and TRBJ1-4; D not resolved. V was cut by 3 bases and J by 8 bases, with 10 bases left in between. The germline gives CDR1 KGHSH, CDR2 LQKENI. The length of the CDR3 is 13 residues. This chain's CDR3 is CASSPNRREKLFF. The CDR3 DNA sequence: TGTGCCAGCTCACCGAATCGCCGAGAAAAACTGTTTTTT. Filled out from reference TRBV18 and TRBJ1-4, the complete variable domain reads NAGVMQNPRHLVRRRGQEARLRCSPMKGHSHVYWYRQLPEEGLKFMVYLQKENIIDESGMPKERFSAEFPKEGPSILRIQQVVRGDSAAYFCASSPNRREKLFFGSGTQLSVL.

The rearrangement joins TRBV24-1 to TRBJ1-5; 10 bases are shared with TRBD1. J gave up 5 bases and V 7 bases, and 1 base lay outside the gene matches. There are 13 residues in the CDR3. Germline CDR1 reads KGHDR; CDR2 reads SFDVKD. CDR3 amino acids: CATRGTGDQPQHF. In DNA form, the CDR3 reads TGTGCCACCAGAGGGACAGGGGATCAGCCCCAGCATTTT.

The J gene is TRBJ1-1, the V gene TRBV9; D is uncertain. The CDR3 spans 15 residues. Trimming removed 0 bases at V and 6 bases at J, with 15 bases between. CDR1 is SGDLS and CDR2 is YYNGEE in the germline V gene. The CDR3 protein is CASSVAGTAYSEAFF. CDR3 nucleotides: TGTGCCAGCAGCGTAGCGGGAACAGCGTACTCTGAAGCTTTCTTT.

The chain carries TRBV30 and TRBJ2-5; D call uncertain. This CDR3 is built from 14 residues. The V gene lost 0 bases and the J gene lost 6 bases, with 14 bases spanning the gap. Germline loops: CDR1 GTSNPN, CDR2 SVGIG (reference sequence). In DNA form, the CDR3 reads TGTGCCTGGAGTGTACTGGGCGGCGGAAAGACCCAGTACTTC. It codes for CAWSVLGGGKTQYF.